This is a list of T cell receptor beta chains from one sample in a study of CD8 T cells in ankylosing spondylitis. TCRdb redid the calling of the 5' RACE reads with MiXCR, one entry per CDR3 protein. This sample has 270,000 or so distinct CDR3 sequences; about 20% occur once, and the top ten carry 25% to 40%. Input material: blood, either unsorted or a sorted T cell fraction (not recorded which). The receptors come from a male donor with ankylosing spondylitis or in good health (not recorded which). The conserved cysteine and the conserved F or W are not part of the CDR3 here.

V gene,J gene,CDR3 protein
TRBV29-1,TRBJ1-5,SVGKDSNQPQH
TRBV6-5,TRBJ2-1,ASRYDSSSYNEQF
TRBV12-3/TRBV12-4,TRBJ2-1,ASSVDSYNEQF
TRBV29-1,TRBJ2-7,SVEGSGSYEQY
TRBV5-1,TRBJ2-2,ASSFDREEPSDTGELF
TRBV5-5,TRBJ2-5,ASSFRDPQETQY
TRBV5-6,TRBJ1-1,ASSLAWTGLNTEAF
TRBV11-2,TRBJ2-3,ASSLGASSGRLGTDTQY
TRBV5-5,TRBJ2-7,ASSRRLDYEQY
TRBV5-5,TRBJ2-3,ASSLSQTSTDTQY
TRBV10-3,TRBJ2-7,AISSPGTDYEQY
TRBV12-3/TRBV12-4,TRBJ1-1,ASSLEATGGAEAF
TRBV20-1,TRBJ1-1,SELSLPPEAF
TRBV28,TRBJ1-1,ASSRVPGAADTEAF
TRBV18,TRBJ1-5,ASSPEQGRLQPQH
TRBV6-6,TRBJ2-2,ASQAGAGELF
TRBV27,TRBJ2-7,ASRLQGSRYEQY
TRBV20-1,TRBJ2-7,SASGSGRFDEQY
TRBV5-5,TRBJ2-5,ASSTGWARETQY
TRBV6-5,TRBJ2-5,ASSYGGTAETQY
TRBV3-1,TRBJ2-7,ASSQDRRLAEFSYEQY
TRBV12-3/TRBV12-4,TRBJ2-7,ASSWGLAGAYEQY
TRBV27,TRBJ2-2,ASSQAGGGNTGELF
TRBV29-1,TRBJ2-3,SVEDPSRLAGPGDTQY
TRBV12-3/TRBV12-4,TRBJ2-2,ASSSWNTGELF
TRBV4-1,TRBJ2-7,ASSQVSQPYEQY
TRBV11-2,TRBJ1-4,ASSLDRGAPSEKLF
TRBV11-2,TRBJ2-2,ASSWVSGELF
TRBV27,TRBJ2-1,ATTAGGEQF
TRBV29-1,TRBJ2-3,SALGTQLSTDTQY
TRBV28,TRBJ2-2,ASRKGLGNTGELF
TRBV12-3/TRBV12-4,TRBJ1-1,AAGGTVNTEAF
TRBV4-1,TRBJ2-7,ASSREGVGAYEQY
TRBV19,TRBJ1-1,ASKDQNTEAF
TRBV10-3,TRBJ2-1,AIEPGDSYNEQF